Following are 28 T cell receptor beta chains from one sample sequenced in a study of T cell responses to AZD1222 COVID-19 vaccine. Profiled with immunoSEQ multiplex PCR; TCRdb holds only in-frame clones, not every one. The sample lists some 88,000 clones; 90% were seen once. Sample: peripheral blood, taken 28 days after the second AZD1222 dose. The source of these receptors is an adult who received the AZD1222 COVID-19 vaccine.

V gene TRBV2 combines with J gene TRBJ2-1; D is perhaps TRBD1 (5 bases). Germline loops: CDR1 SNHLY, CDR2 FYNNEI. This CDR3 comprises 10 residues. Trimming left V 2 bases short and J 13 bases short, with 6 bases between. Written as DNA, the CDR3 is TGTGCCAGCAGTGAACAGGGACAGTTCTTC. Its protein product is CASSEQGQFF.

The genes are TRBV6-6 and TRBJ1-2; 7 nucleotides match TRBD1. This CDR3 comprises 14 residues. CDR1 and CDR2 from the germline V gene are MNHNY and SVGAGI (reference sequence). V dropped 4 bases and J dropped 7; count of bases not matched to a gene: 9. The CDR3 bases are TGTGCCAGCAGTTTCCAAACAGGGGATCGTGGCTACACCTTC. Encoded protein: CASSFQTGDRGYTF.

This sequence joins TRBV3-1 (or the pseudogene TRBV3-2) and TRBJ2-7; possible D gene TRBD2, 5 bases. The CDR3 spans 13 residues. V was trimmed by 4 bases and J by 6 bases, leaving 13 bases between them. CDR1 is LGHDT, CDR2 YNNKEL, per germline (reference sequence). CDR3 nucleotides: TGTGCCAGCAGCCCGGGAAAGGCGGCCGAGCAGTACTTC. Residues: CASSPGKAAEQYF.

This clone showed up just once. The rearrangement links TRBV28 to TRBJ1-3, with D perhaps matching TRBD1 (5 bases). CDR3 size: 15 residues. The V gene's germline CDR1 is MDHEN and CDR2 SYDVKM. Deletions cut 3 bases from V and 4 bases from J, with 13 bases between. The CDR3 DNA sequence: TGTGCCAGCAGTTTTTTGGAACGGGGGGGAAACACCATATATTTT. It yields the protein CASSFLERGGNTIYF.

The gene calls are TRBV14 and TRBJ1-1, with D tentatively TRBD1 (6 bases). Germline V CDR1 and CDR2: SGHDN, FVKESK. V was clipped by 5 bases and J by 5 bases, with 12 bases between them. This CDR3 has 13 amino acids. The CDR3 sequence: CASSIYRETEAFF. In nucleotides, the CDR3 is TGTGCCAGCAGCATCTACAGGGAGACTGAAGCTTTCTTT.

The rearrangement uses TRBV28 and TRBJ1-1; the match to TRBD1 covers 7 bases. The CDR3 covers 17 residues. CDR1 is MDHEN and CDR2 is SYDVKM in the germline V gene. V lost 1 base to trimming and J lost 4 bases; unmatched junction nucleotides: 12. In nucleotides, the CDR3 is TGTGCCAGCAGTTTATCATACGGGCGGGCAGGGGGCACTGAAGCTTTCTTT. Translation gives CASSLSYGRAGGTEAFF. Supplemented by reference TRBV28 and TRBJ1-1, the full variable domain reads DVKVTQSSRYLVKRTGEKVFLECVQDMDHENMFWYRQDPGLGLRLIYFSYDVKMKEKGDIPEGYSVSREKKERFSLILESASTNQTSMYLCASSLSYGRAGGTEAFFGQGTRLTVV.

The table lists this clone with a count of one. CDR3 region: CASSPAGAGQGNEKLFF. In DNA form, the CDR3 reads TGTGCCAGCTCACCCGCCGGGGCGGGACAGGGAAATGAAAAACTGTTTTTT. This chain links TRBV18 with TRBJ1-4; 9 nucleotides match TRBD1. The germline V gene has CDR1 KGHSH and CDR2 LQKENI. With V trimmed by 3 bases and J by 5 bases, 10 bases remained unmatched. This CDR3 is built from 17 residues.

The V and J genes are TRBV27 and TRBJ2-7; TRBD2 matches at 8 bases. The trim removed 6 bases at V and 6 bases at J, leaving 22 bases unmatched. The CDR3 has 18 residues. Germline loops: CDR1 MNHEY, CDR2 SMNVEV (reference sequence). CDR3 sequence reads: CASRTPGPGLGQYGEQYF. The CDR3 DNA reads as TGTGCCAGCAGGACTCCGGGGCCGGGACTAGGTCAATACGGCGAGCAGTACTTC.

V usage is TRBV7-8 and J usage is TRBJ2-1; 10 bases map to TRBD2. This CDR3 region has 15 residues. Germline V lookup: CDR1 SGHVS, CDR2 FQNEAQ. After removal of 5 bases from V and 2 bases from J, the junction contained 3 bases not matched to a gene. The CDR3: CASSDSGGTYNEQFF. The CDR3 nucleotides are TGTGCCAGCAGCGATAGCGGGGGGACCTACAATGAGCAGTTCTTC.

The chain combines TRBV2 with TRBJ2-1; TRBD1 might be the D (6 bases). Trimming removed 3 bases at V and 7 bases at J, with 10 bases between. The CDR3 spans 13 residues. From germline, CDR1 is SNHLY and CDR2 FYNNEI. The CDR3 loop is CASSDQGWNEQFF. CDR3 coding DNA: TGTGCCAGCAGTGACCAGGGGTGGAATGAGCAGTTCTTC.

V gene TRBV5-1 combines with J gene TRBJ1-1; 8 bases fit TRBD1. CDR1 and CDR2 from the germline V gene are SGHRS and YFSETQ. Unmatched junction bases numbered 7, after V lost 7 bases and J lost 5 bases. CDR3 size: 13 residues. This chain's CDR3 is CASGAGGDTEAFF. In DNA form, the CDR3 reads TGCGCCAGCGGGGCAGGGGGCGATACTGAAGCTTTCTTT. Based on the CDR3 plus reference TRBV5-1 and TRBJ1-1, the full variable domain is KAGVTQTPRYLIKTRGQQVTLSCSPISGHRSVSWYQQTPGQGLQFLFEYFSETQRNKGNFPGRFSGRQFSNSRSEMNVSTLELGDSALYLCASGAGGDTEAFFGQGTRLTVV.

This clone was seen only a few times. The rearrangement links TRBV2 to TRBJ1-5, with D perhaps matching TRBD1 (6 bases). Germline CDR1 SNHLY, CDR2 FYNNEI. The CDR3 has 13 residues. V lost 0 bases to trimming and J lost 7 bases, with 7 bases between them. The CDR3 loop reads CASSEAGTQPQHF. CDR3 nucleotides: TGTGCCAGCAGTGAAGCGGGGACACAGCCCCAGCATTTT. Supplemented by reference TRBV2 and TRBJ1-5, the full variable domain reads EPEVTQTPSHQVTQMGQEVILRCVPISNHLYFYWYRQILGQKVEFLVSFYNNEISEKSEIFDDQFSVERPDGSNFTLKIRSTKLEDSAMYFCASSEAGTQPQHFGDGTRLSIL.

The rearrangement links TRBV3-1 (or the pseudogene TRBV3-2) to TRBJ2-7; D uncertain. The V gene's germline CDR1 is LGHDT and CDR2 YNNKEL (reference sequence). Trimming took 1 base from V and 3 from J, leaving 13 bases between them. The CDR3 extends over 15 amino acids. CDR3 sequence: CASSQAGPFSYEQYF. The CDR3 DNA sequence: TGTGCCAGCAGCCAAGCCGGGCCTTTCAGCTACGAGCAGTACTTC.

This sequence joins TRBV3-1 (or the pseudogene TRBV3-2) and TRBJ1-1; D possibly corresponds to TRBD1 (6 bases). The V gene lost 5 bases and the J gene lost 3 bases, with 13 bases spanning the gap. The CDR3 runs 14 residues. The germline gives CDR1 LGHDT, CDR2 YNNKEL (reference sequence). The CDR3 is CASSDQQGHTEAFF. As DNA, the CDR3 is TGTGCCAGCAGCGACCAACAGGGACACACTGAAGCTTTCTTT.

This clone was seen once. The J gene is TRBJ2-1, the V gene TRBV28, with D tentatively TRBD1 (6 bases). Looked up from germline, CDR1 is MDHEN and CDR2 is SYDVKM. Trimming pared 2 bases from V and 13 bases from J, leaving 12 bases between. The CDR3 consists of 12 residues. CDR3 sequence reads: CASSLAQTGQFF. The CDR3, as DNA: TGTGCCAGCAGTTTAGCCCAGACAGGACAGTTCTTC.

The rearrangement links TRBV27 to TRBJ2-2, with 8 nucleotides matching TRBD1. Germline V gene sequence: CDR1 MNHEY, CDR2 SMNVEV (reference sequence). This CDR3 contains 13 residues. Unmatched junction bases numbered 2, after V lost 6 bases and J lost 5 bases. This chain's CDR3 is CASRDRETGELFF. The CDR3 DNA is TGTGCCAGCAGGGACAGGGAGACCGGGGAGCTGTTTTTT.

The chain has TRBV9 and TRBJ2-2, with TRBD2 matching 8 bases. CDR3 size: 14 residues. Germline trimming cut 0 bases from V and 6 bases from J; bases unmatched to any gene: 1. CDR1 and CDR2 (germline): SGDLS, YYNGEE. CDR3: CASSVDSGAGELFF. CDR3 nucleotides: TGTGCCAGCAGCGTAGATAGCGGGGCCGGGGAGCTGTTTTTT.

The V gene is TRBV6-1, the J gene TRBJ1-2, with D tentatively TRBD1 (5 bases). The V and J ends lost 1 base and 5 bases respectively, with 14 bases between them. The CDR3 is 15 residues long. CDR1 and CDR2 (germline): MNHNS, SASEGT. Here the CDR3 reads CASSEGPGQLYGYTF. The CDR3, as DNA: TGTGCCAGCAGTGAAGGCCCGGGGCAGCTATATGGCTACACCTTC.

V and J are TRBV18 and TRBJ1-2; D remains ambiguous. Germline loops: CDR1 KGHSH, CDR2 LQKENI. The CDR3 is 13 amino acids. V lost 1 base and J lost 5, with 8 bases in between. The CDR3 protein is CASSPLREYGYTF. In DNA, the CDR3 is TGTGCCAGCTCACCACTAAGGGAATATGGCTACACCTTC.

The chain couples TRBV7-2 to TRBJ1-3; D is unresolved. The length of the CDR3 is 16 residues. Germline V lookup: CDR1 SGHTA, CDR2 FQGNSA. V lost 1 base, J lost 0 bases, and 10 bases lay in between. The CDR3 region has the DNA TGTGCCAGCAGCTTAGAAGGGTCCTACTCTGGAAACACCATATATTTT. This gives the protein CASSLEGSYSGNTIYF.

The rearrangement joins TRBV28 to TRBJ1-5; 11 nucleotides line up with TRBD1. The V gene's germline CDR1 is MDHEN and CDR2 SYDVKM. CDR3 length equals 15 residues. J gave up 6 bases and V 4 bases, and 5 bases lay outside the gene matches. Here the CDR3 DNA reads TGTGCCAGCAGTTCCCCCGGGACAGGGGGTCAGCCCCAGCATTTT. This encodes CASSSPGTGGQPQHF.

V gene TRBV6-1 combines with J gene TRBJ2-4; D may be TRBD2 (5 bases). This CDR3 comprises 16 residues. The V gene lost 2 bases and the J gene lost 3 bases, with 14 bases spanning the gap. The germline CDR1 and CDR2 sequences are MNHNS and SASEGT. The CDR3 bases are TGTGCCAGCAGTGAACGCCAGCCAGGACTCAAAAACATTCAGTACTTC. Translated: CASSERQPGLKNIQYF.

The chain links TRBV19 to TRBJ1-3; D unclear. Trimming shortened V by 7 bases and J by 4 bases, and 20 bases separated the two germline ends. This CDR3 has 16 amino acids. CDR1 and CDR2 from the germline V gene are LNHDA and SQIVND (reference sequence). CDR3 loop: CASNTAGLTEGNTIYF. CDR3 sequence (DNA): TGTGCCAGTAATACCGCGGGCCTAACGGAGGGAAACACCATATATTTT.

The J gene is TRBJ2-5, the V gene TRBV6-6, with 12 bases identical to TRBD1. The CDR3 loop spans 21 amino acids. V was clipped by 7 bases and J by 5 bases; unmatched bases: 26. Germline CDR1 reads MNHNY; CDR2 reads SVGAGI (reference sequence). The CDR3 nucleotides read TGTGCCAGCATCTCCTCATCCGTAACCCCAAATCGGGACAGGGGGCGGGAGACCCAGTACTTC. Translation: CASISSSVTPNRDRGRETQYF.

The V gene is TRBV27, the J gene TRBJ1-5, with TRBD1 identical over 8 bases. V shed 3 bases, J shed 4 bases, and the junction held 14 bases outside the gene matches. Looked up from germline, CDR1 is MNHEY and CDR2 is SMNVEV (reference sequence). The CDR3 length is 18 residues. The chain's CDR3 is CASSLLGQDQRRNQPQHF. The CDR3 DNA reads as TGTGCCAGCAGTTTGTTGGGACAGGATCAACGGCGGAATCAGCCCCAGCATTTT.

The chain joins TRBV6-5 to TRBJ2-5, with 9 positions matching TRBD2. The CDR3 is made up of 12 amino acids. The germline CDR1 and CDR2 sequences are MNHEY and SVGAGI. After removal of 7 bases from V and 5 bases from J, the junction contained 2 bases not matched to a gene. The CDR3 DNA reads as TGTGCCAGCAAAGGACTAGCGGAGACCCAGTACTTC. This sequence encodes CASKGLAETQYF.

The chain uses TRBV28 and TRBJ1-2, with D tentatively TRBD1 (5 bases). Germline V gives CDR1 MDHEN, CDR2 SYDVKM. Trimming took 9 bases from V and 3 from J, leaving 17 bases between them. CDR3 size: 14 residues. Here the CDR3 reads CASLSIGGDYGYTF. As DNA, the CDR3 is TGTGCCAGTTTATCGATCGGGGGGGACTATGGCTACACCTTC.

In regard to this clone: At one end, the junction sequence differs from germline, possibly due to a read error. The CDR3 bases are TGTGCCAGCAGCCAAGATTTTATACAGGGGAACTCTGAAGCTTTCTTT. It yields the protein CASSQDFIQGNSEAFF. V gene TRBV4-2 combines with J gene TRBJ1-1, with 7 bases matching TRBD1. The CDR3 sequence is 16 residues long. Germline lookup yields CDR1 LGHNA and CDR2 YNFKEQ.